The 3 T cell receptor beta chains below all came from one sample that was sequenced in a study of blood T cell repertoires in COVID-19. Here immunoSEQ multiplex PCR was the method, and the copy in TCRdb shows in-frame clones only, minus some. The table includes about 140,000 clones, about 87% detected once. Sample: peripheral blood. These receptors came from a human donor with COVID-19, enrolled during active disease. The donor label of this sample is uncertain.

This chain connects TRBV5-1 to TRBJ2-1; TRBD1 is a possible D gene (6 bases). Germline-derived CDR1 and CDR2 are SGHRS and YFSETQ. Trimming cost V 0 bases and J 8 bases, with 18 bases left between them. This CDR3 is 16 amino acids long. Written as DNA, the CDR3 is TGCGCCAGCAGCTTGGTCCCGACAGGATTCTCGGATGAGCAGTTCTTC. Encoded protein: CASSLVPTGFSDEQFF.

The chain has TRBV2 and TRBJ2-3; possibly TRBD2 for D (5 bases). This CDR3 contains 18 residues. Germline-derived CDR1 and CDR2 are SNHLY and FYNNEI. V dropped 4 bases and J dropped 2 bases, with 22 bases sitting between them. CDR3 nucleotides: TGTGCCAGCAGTGGTAAATTAGAGACGGGATCGATCACAGATACGCAGTATTTT. It specifies CASSGKLETGSITDTQYF.

The chain couples TRBV28 to TRBJ2-7; TRBD1 matches at 7 bases. Germline loops: CDR1 MDHEN, CDR2 SYDVKM. V lost 7 bases to trimming and J lost 5 bases; unmatched junction nucleotides: 5. The CDR3 covers 12 residues. This CDR3 is CASTGGVHEQYF. CDR3 nucleotide sequence: TGTGCCAGCACAGGGGGAGTTCACGAGCAGTACTTC.